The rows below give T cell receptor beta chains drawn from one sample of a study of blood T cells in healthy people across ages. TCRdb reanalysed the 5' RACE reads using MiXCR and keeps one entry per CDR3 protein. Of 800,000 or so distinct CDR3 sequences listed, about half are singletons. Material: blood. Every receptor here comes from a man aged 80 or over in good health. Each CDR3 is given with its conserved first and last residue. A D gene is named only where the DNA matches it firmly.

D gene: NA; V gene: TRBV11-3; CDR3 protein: CASSQPGRHTQYF
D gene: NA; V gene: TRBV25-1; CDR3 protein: CASSAEGTKETQYF
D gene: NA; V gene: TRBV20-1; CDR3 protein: CSAPKGLIQETQYF
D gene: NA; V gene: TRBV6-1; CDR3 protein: CASSEGLVSNYGYTF
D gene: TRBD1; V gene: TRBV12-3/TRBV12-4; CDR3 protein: CASTLGQGATGYTF
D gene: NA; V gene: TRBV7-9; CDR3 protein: CASSLGGAGPYNEQFF
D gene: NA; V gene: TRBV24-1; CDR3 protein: CATSDIPQGPPPGELFF
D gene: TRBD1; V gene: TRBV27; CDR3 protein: CASSQYRDSSYEQYF
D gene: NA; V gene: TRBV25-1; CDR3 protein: CASSGYGLTGEQYF
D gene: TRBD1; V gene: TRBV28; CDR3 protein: CASRGGQGFSSPLHF
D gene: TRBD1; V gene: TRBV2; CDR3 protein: CASSRGTGPLHEQFF
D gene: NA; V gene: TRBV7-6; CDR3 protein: CASSLNRGGSEKLFF
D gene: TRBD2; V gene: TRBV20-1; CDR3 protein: CSATLAGSADTQYF
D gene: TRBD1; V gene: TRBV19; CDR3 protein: CASRPGQYYGYTF
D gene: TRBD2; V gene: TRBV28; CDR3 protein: CASTIAGLNTGELFF